This is a list of T cell receptor beta chains from one sample in a study of regulatory T cells in long-lasting Graves disease. TCRdb re-analysed the multiplex PCR reads in MiXCR, keeping a single row per CDR3 protein. The table has about 470,000 distinct CDR3 sequences, 20% to 25% seen once. Sequencing used peripheral blood mononuclear cells (PBMCs), obtained when the disease was refractory, from a patient treated with antithyroid drugs. Source of these receptors: a female donor with Graves disease. CDR3s include the opening cysteine and the closing phenylalanine or tryptophan. Fields, in order: clone size, D gene, V gene, J gene, CDR3 DNA, CDR3 protein. D genes are given only for firm matches. Part of the rows lack a size; the others show once, few, many or a class for expanded clones.

>.|.|TRBV5-1|TRBJ1-1
TGCGCCAGCAGCTTTCAAGGGGCTACTGAAACTTTCTTT
CASSFQGATETFF
>.|.|TRBV12-3/TRBV12-4|TRBJ2-3
TGTGCCAGCACCCCGGGGACAGGGAGCGCAGTTCGACTAGCGGGTCGCACAGATACGCAGTATTTT
CASTPGTGSAVRLAGRTDTQYF
>.|.|TRBV4-2|TRBJ1-2
TGTGCCAGCAGCCAAGGGGCAGGGACCCTCCGGGGTAACTATGGCTACACCTTC
CASSQGAGTLRGNYGYTF
>many|.|TRBV2|TRBJ1-1
TGTGCCAGCAGTGGGGGCAGGGGCGTGTTGGCTGAAGCTTTCTTT
CASSGGRGVLAEAFF
>many|TRBD1|TRBV6-1|TRBJ1-1
TGTGCCAGCAGGACTCAGGGGGCGCGGACTGAAGCTTTCTTT
CASRTQGARTEAFF
>many|.|TRBV20-1|TRBJ2-4
TGCAGTGCTCGCGACTCAACGGTTCTAGCCAAAAACATTCAGTACTTC
CSARDSTVLAKNIQYF
>many|.|TRBV28|TRBJ1-5
TGTGCCAGCAGTTGGGGGGCAGGGCAGCCCCAGCATTTT
CASSWGAGQPQHF
>many|.|TRBV2|TRBJ1-6
TGTGCCAGCAGTGAATTGCCCGTTAATTCACCCCTCCACTTT
CASSELPVNSPLHF
>.|.|TRBV4-1|TRBJ2-7
TGCGCCAGCAGCCACCCCACGGCAGGGATTGCCTATGAGCAGTACTTC
CASSHPTAGIAYEQYF
>.|TRBD2|TRBV7-2|TRBJ2-7
TGTGCCAGCAGCTTAGATGGGGCGGGAGGGGTTCGAGAGCCGTACTTC
CASSLDGAGGVREPYF
>few|.|TRBV28|TRBJ1-4
TGTGCCAGCAGTTTAAACAGGGACTCAACTAATGAAAAACTGTTTTTT
CASSLNRDSTNEKLFF
>.|TRBD2|TRBV9|TRBJ2-7
TGTGCCAGCAGCGTATCATTAGCGGGAGGGGCTGGAGAGCAGTACTTC
CASSVSLAGGAGEQYF
>many|TRBD1|TRBV6-2/TRBV6-3|TRBJ1-2
TGTGCCAGCAGTGCACGGGGACAGGGGGCGTATGGCTACACCTTC
CASSARGQGAYGYTF
>.|.|TRBV6-2/TRBV6-3|TRBJ2-7
TGTGCCAGCAGTGATTTGGCGGACGCCTGGGGAGAGCAGTACTTC
CASSDLADAWGEQYF
>.|.|TRBV20-1|TRBJ1-3
TGCAGTGCTAGAATGGACACCTACTCTGGAAACACCATATATTTT
CSARMDTYSGNTIYF
>.|TRBD1|TRBV7-2|TRBJ1-5
TGTGCCAGCAGCCAAGGGACAGGGGGGAGCAATCAGCCCCAGCATTTT
CASSQGTGGSNQPQHF
>.|.|TRBV4-1|TRBJ2-5
TGCGCCAGCAGCCAAGTGCGGGGGACCCAGTACTTC
CASSQVRGTQYF
>.|TRBD1|TRBV4-1|TRBJ2-7
TGCGCCAGCAGCCAAGTGGGACCAGGGGGACAGGGAATCTACGAGCAGTACTTC
CASSQVGPGGQGIYEQYF
>.|.|TRBV30|TRBJ1-2
TGTGCCTGGATGACAGGCGATGGCTGCACCTTC
CAWMTGDGCTF
>.|.|TRBV5-4|TRBJ1-5
TGTGCCAGCAGCTTGGATAGGGAATTTCAGCCCCAGCATTTT
CASSLDREFQPQHF
>few|.|TRBV24-1|TRBJ2-4
TGTGCCACCAGTGATCTTTACGGGGGTGGTCAGTACTTC
CATSDLYGGGQYF
>many|TRBD1|TRBV5-1|TRBJ1-1
TGCGCCAGCAGCTTGGAACAGGGGGCCACTGAAGCTTTCTTT
CASSLEQGATEAFF
>many|.|TRBV15|TRBJ1-4
TGTGCCACCAGCACGCGACAGAACTTTAATGAAAAACTGTTTTTT
CATSTRQNFNEKLFF
>many|.|TRBV19|TRBJ2-5
TGTGCCAGTAGTTTTAGCGGTCAACAAGAGACCCAGTACTTC
CASSFSGQQETQYF